This entry describes one T cell receptor beta chain. The ends were cut back, 0 bases at V and 0 bases at J, with 19 bases in the middle. The CDR3 covers 18 residues. In germline, CDR1 is GTSNPN, CDR2 SVGIG (reference sequence). This record belongs to a study of blood T cell repertoires in COVID-19. At the level of the study: Spain, Italy and the United States supplied samples that represented acute and convalescent COVID-19.

As processed by the authors: Researchers report that nucleated cell counts were estimated from reference gene primer amplification. Clones were sequenced by immunoSEQ multiplex PCR, and TCRdb holds only the in-frame ones, with some missing. V, J and clone size are those of that table, while D and trimming were read from the DNA. The data show 300,000 to 400,000 clones, roughly 88% seen once. Ages ranged from about 18 to 89 years, with residence in about 23 US areas. Participants' reported clinical history set cohort assignment. V gene TRBV30 combines with J gene TRBJ2-3; maybe TRBD2 (6 bases). Sample: PBMCs or T cells enriched from blood (not recorded which). The receptor comes from a woman aged 25 to 45 with acute COVID-19. The CDR3 DNA sequence: TGTGCCTGGAGTGTACTTACGTGGCGGGACGTTAGCACAGATACGCAGTATTTT. Residues: CAWSVLTWRDVSTDTQYF.